This TCR beta chain was sequenced for a study of shared clonotypes between healthy human individuals. The CDR3 has 13 amino acids. Trimming left V 3 bases short and J 7 bases short, with 10 bases between. Germline V lookup: CDR1 MNHNS, CDR2 SASEGT. The data were produced by immunoSEQ multiplex PCR, yet TCRdb's version contains in-frame clones alone and is incomplete. The table has hundreds of thousands of clones, just over 75% seen once. The receptor was isolated from a woman in her thirties or forties in good health. Some clones in this sample may be carry-over from other donors' samples. The chain couples TRBV6-1 to TRBJ1-5; D gene unclear. Sequencing was performed on PBMCs. The CDR3 loop reads CASSDYSDQPQHF. The CDR3 DNA follows: TGTGCCAGCAGTGACTACTCCGACCAGCCCCAGCATTTT.